This paragraph covers one TCR beta chain sequence. Its specificity is not known. A read error may produce the germline difference seen at one junction end. Scientists isolated CD4+ T cells after a roughly ten-day culture period ended. The data are from a study of vaccination effects on CD4 cells after COVID-19. Generated by immunoSEQ multiplex PCR, the TCRdb table keeps only in-frame clones and is missing some. In the table there are fewer than 40,000 clones, 68% of which are singletons. The sample here was CD4+ T cells from PBMCs cultured without peptide, taken before COVID-19 vaccination. The sequence derives from a human donor who received a COVID-19 vaccine.

In DNA, the CDR3 is TGTGCCAGCTCCTCGGACAGCAACTCTGGCTACACCTTC. Translating it yields CASSSDSNSGYTF. The chain has TRBV18 and TRBJ1-2; perhaps TRBD1 as D (6 bases). Germline V gene data show CDR1 as KGHSH and CDR2 as LQKENI. The CDR3 loop spans 13 amino acids.